The 13 T cell receptor beta chains below come from one sample, sequenced in a study of CD8 T cells in ankylosing spondylitis. Study-wide findings and caveats: In ankylosing spondylitis blood, a motif of roughly 8 highly homologous TCR beta variants appeared characteristic.

TCRdb re-analysed the 5' RACE reads in MiXCR, keeping a single row per CDR3 protein. The sample has more than 600,000 distinct CDR3 sequences, roughly 19% seen once. Their specific antigens are unknown. Sample: blood, either unsorted or a sorted T cell fraction (not recorded which). The origin of the receptors is a male donor with ankylosing spondylitis.

The V gene is TRBV12-3 or TRBV12-4, the J gene TRBJ2-1; D perhaps matches TRBD2 (7 bases). There are 13 residues in the CDR3. Between the trimmed V and J ends, which lost 3 bases and 12 bases, there was a span of 15 bases. Here the CDR3 DNA reads TGTGCCAGCAGTTTGGGGGGGCCAATGAGGCAGTTCTTC. Its translation: CASSLGGPMRQFF.

The CDR3 here is CIPRDREGNEQFF. CDR3 coding DNA: TGCATCCCTCGGGACAGGGAGGGCAATGAGCAGTTCTTC. The chain employs TRBV29-1 and TRBJ2-1; 9 nucleotides align to TRBD1. CDR3 length equals 13 residues. Per germline, CDR1 SQVTM and CDR2 ANQGSEA.

This clonotype was found a few times. The rearrangement joins TRBV4-2 to TRBJ2-3; D is tentatively TRBD1 or TRBD2 (6 bases each). Trimming took 4 bases from V and 0 from J, leaving 20 bases between them. CDR3 size: 18 residues. Per the germline V gene, CDR1 is LGHNA and CDR2 is YNFKEQ. The CDR3 here is CASSRGVGGRGSTDTQYF. The CDR3 DNA reads TGTGCCAGCAGCCGAGGCGTTGGGGGGCGCGGGAGCACAGATACGCAGTATTTT.

The sample holds a few counts of this clonotype. The chain links TRBV3-1 to TRBJ1-6; possibly TRBD1 for D (6 bases). CDR3 length: 14 amino acids. Between the trimmed V and J ends, which lost 8 bases and 7 bases, there was a span of 15 bases. Germline V lookup: CDR1 LGHDT, CDR2 YNNKEL (reference sequence). In DNA, the CDR3 is TGTGCCAGCGGCGAAGGACAGTTAAATTCACCCCTCCACTTT. Protein product: CASGEGQLNSPLHF.

The rearrangement joins TRBV29-1 to TRBJ1-2; the D gene is possibly TRBD1 (5 bases). Trimming removed 4 bases at V and 4 bases at J, with 10 bases between. Germline V gives CDR1 SQVTM, CDR2 ANQGSEA. The CDR3 is 12 residues long. CDR3 region: CSVGQGSYGYTF. CDR3 coding DNA: TGCAGCGTTGGTCAGGGCAGCTATGGCTACACCTTC.

This clonotype has a handful of counts. V is TRBV18 and J is TRBJ2-7, with no clear D. The V gene's germline CDR1 is KGHSH and CDR2 LQKENI. V gave up 3 bases and J gave up 3 bases, with 9 bases separating them. The CDR3 runs to 13 residues. CDR3 in amino acids: CASSPTDNYEQYF. DNA of the CDR3: TGTGCCAGCTCACCTACCGACAACTACGAGCAGTACTTC.

The chain uses TRBV7-3 and TRBJ2-1; 7 bases fit TRBD2. V trimming: 3 bases; J trimming: 5 bases; junction bases outside the gene matches: 7. Per the germline V gene, CDR1 is SGHTA and CDR2 is FQGTGA. The CDR3 runs to 15 residues. The CDR3 is CASSFKAGFDNEQFF. CDR3 coding DNA: TGTGCCAGCAGCTTCAAAGCGGGATTCGACAATGAGCAGTTCTTC.

This clonotype was recorded only once. The chain has TRBV20-1 and TRBJ2-5, with D perhaps assigned TRBD1 or TRBD2 (5 bases each). Germline CDR1 is DFQATT and CDR2 is SNEGSKA (reference sequence). The CDR3 runs 13 residues. Deletions cut 6 bases from V and 1 base from J, with 12 bases between. The CDR3, as DNA: TGCAGTGCAGCGCCGGGGACCCAAGAGACCCAGTACTTC. Translation gives CSAAPGTQETQYF.

The genes are TRBV6-1 and TRBJ2-1; 7 nucleotides align to TRBD2. The CDR3 runs to 15 residues. The V gene end was trimmed by 6 bases and the J gene end by 2 bases; junction bases not matched to a gene: 7. In germline, CDR1 is MNHNS, CDR2 SASEGT. This CDR3 is CASSPAGRTYNEQFF. CDR3 nucleotide sequence: TGTGCCAGCAGCCCAGCGGGAAGGACCTACAATGAGCAGTTCTTC.

This sequence joins TRBV6-1 and TRBJ2-2, with a tentative D call TRBD2 (6 bases). The CDR3 runs to 17 residues. V was pared by 8 bases and J by 0 bases, with 19 bases between. Germline V gene sequence: CDR1 MNHNS, CDR2 SASEGT. The CDR3 loop reads CASSLRRDQANTGELFF. CDR3 coding DNA: TGTGCCAGCTCCCTAAGGCGGGACCAAGCGAACACCGGGGAGCTGTTTTTT.

J is TRBJ1-1 and V is TRBV28; possibly TRBD1 for D (6 bases). Per germline, CDR1 MDHEN and CDR2 SYDVKM. Trimming took off 6 bases at V and 0 bases at J, with 17 bases between the two ends. This CDR3 contains 16 residues. CDR3 residues: CASRTAVGGVNTEAFF. The CDR3 DNA sequence: TGTGCCAGCAGAACTGCGGTAGGGGGAGTGAACACTGAAGCTTTCTTT. Full variable domain (missing parts from reference TRBV28 and TRBJ1-1): DVKVTQSSRYLVKRTGEKVFLECVQDMDHENMFWYRQDPGLGLRLIYFSYDVKMKEKGDIPEGYSVSREKKERFSLILESASTNQTSMYLCASRTAVGGVNTEAFFGQGTRLTVV.

In its sample, this clonotype was seen many times. J is TRBJ2-2 and V is TRBV12-3 or TRBV12-4; 7 bases fit TRBD1. The CDR3 sequence is 14 residues long. The J segment lost 5 bases and the V segment lost 6 bases, leaving 6 bases of the junction unmatched. CDR3 bases: TGTGCCAGCAGCTTACAGGGGACGACCGGGGAGCTGTTTTTT. This gives the protein CASSLQGTTGELFF.

The chain recombines TRBV12-3 or TRBV12-4 with TRBJ1-6; D call uncertain. V lost 2 bases to trimming and J lost 12 bases, with 11 bases between them. This CDR3 comprises 13 residues. In DNA form, the CDR3 reads TGTGCCAGCAGTTTAATAGGGAGGGAACCCCTCCACTTT. The encoded protein is CASSLIGREPLHF.